The clone carrying this TCR beta chain was counted only a few times. The antigen remains unidentified. The read comes to an end 3 residues before the CDR3 does, leaving the germline J gene to fill in the end. Clones were sequenced by immunoSEQ multiplex PCR, and TCRdb holds only the in-frame ones, with some missing. The record shows about 28,000 clones for this sample, with no singletons present. Most patients and controls had Caucasian heritage. No CVID subject was ill or on immunomodulatory drugs when sampled. The CDR3 sequence is 16 residues long. Germline assignment: CDR1 SGHRS and CDR2 YFSETQ. V shed 4 bases and J 3 bases; nucleotides not matched to a gene: 6. These data come from a study of T cell clonality in common variable immunodeficiency. Whole-study results and caveats: Common variable immunodeficiency TCR beta sequences reportedly had fewer deletions and N-nucleotide insertions.

Source material: peripheral blood mononuclear cells. The receptor was isolated from a human donor with common variable immunodeficiency. The chain is built from TRBV5-1 and TRBJ2-1; TRBD1 matches at 11 bases. Partial CDR3 DNA: TGCGCCAGCAGCCCGACGGGGACAGGGGGCTACAATGAG. Its translation is CASSPTGTGGYNE. In full, the CDR3 is CASSPTGTGGYNEQFF.